The following is a TCR beta chain sequence with its context. The PCR used 60 Vbeta and 13 Jbeta primers. The method was immunoSEQ multiplex PCR; TCRdb's version includes in-frame clones alone and lacks a portion of them. This table holds about 100,000 clones, roughly 85% found once. This CDR3 spans 15 amino acids. The germline V gene encodes CDR1 MGHRA and CDR2 YSYEKL. Trimming took 4 bases from V and 4 from J; bases not matched to a gene: 10. The data derive from a study of cytomegalovirus exposure and HLA in healthy donors. Input material: PBMCs. J is TRBJ2-7 and V is TRBV4-1; 7 bases match TRBD1. This TCR derives from a man between 35 and 55 years old in good health and CMV-seronegative. The DNA of the CDR3 is TGCGCCAGCAGCCCCCTAGGCCAGGGGGAATACGAGCAGTACTTC. Translated, it gives CASSPLGQGEYEQYF.